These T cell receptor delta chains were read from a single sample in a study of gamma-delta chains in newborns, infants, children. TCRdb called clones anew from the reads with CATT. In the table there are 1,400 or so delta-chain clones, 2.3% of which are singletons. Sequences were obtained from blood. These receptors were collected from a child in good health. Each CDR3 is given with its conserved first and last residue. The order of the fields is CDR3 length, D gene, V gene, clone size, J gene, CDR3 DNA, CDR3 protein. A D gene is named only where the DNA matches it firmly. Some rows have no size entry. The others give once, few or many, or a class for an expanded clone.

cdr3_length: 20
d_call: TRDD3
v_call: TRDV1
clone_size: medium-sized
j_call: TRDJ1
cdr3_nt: TGTGCTCTTGGGGAAAGGAAACCTACTGTACTGGGGGATAAGGCTGATAAACTCATCTTT
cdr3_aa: CALGERKPTVLGDKADKLIF

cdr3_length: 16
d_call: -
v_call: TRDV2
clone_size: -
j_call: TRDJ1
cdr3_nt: TGTGCCTGTACCTCTCCCCTGCCTTACTACGCCGATAAACTCATCTTT
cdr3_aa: CACTSPLPYYADKLIF

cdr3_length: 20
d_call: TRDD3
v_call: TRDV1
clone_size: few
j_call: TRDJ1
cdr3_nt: TGTGCTCTTGGGGAACGGCGTGTGGGGTGGGGGATATCGGGCACCGATAAACTCATCTTT
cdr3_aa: CALGERRVGWGISGTDKLIF

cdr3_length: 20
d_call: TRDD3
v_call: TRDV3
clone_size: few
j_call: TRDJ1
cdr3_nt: TGTGCCTTTAGGTTTCGCCCCACCTCACTACTGGGGGATACCCCCGATAAACTCATCTTT
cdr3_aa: CAFRFRPTSLLGDTPDKLIF

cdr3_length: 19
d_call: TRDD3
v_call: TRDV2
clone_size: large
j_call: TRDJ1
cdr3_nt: TGTGCCTGTGACACGGCTACGATCTCTGGGGGTACTTACACCGATAAACTCATCTTT
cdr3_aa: CACDTATISGGTYTDKLIF

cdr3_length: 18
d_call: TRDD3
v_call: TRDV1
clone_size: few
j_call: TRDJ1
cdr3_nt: TGTGCTCTTGGGGAAATCTCCCTCGCTGGGGGATACCTCGATAAACTCATCTTT
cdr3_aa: CALGEISLAGGYLDKLIF

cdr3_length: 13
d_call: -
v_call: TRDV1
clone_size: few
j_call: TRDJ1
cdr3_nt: TGTGCTCTTGGGGACCTCATACGCCCCGAACTCATCTTT
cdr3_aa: CALGDLIRPELIF

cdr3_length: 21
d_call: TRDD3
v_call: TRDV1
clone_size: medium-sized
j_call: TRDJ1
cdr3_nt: TGTGCTCTTGGGGAATGGTCCTACTCTAACTGGGGGATACGGGGCACCGATAAACTCATCTTT
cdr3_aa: CALGEWSYSNWGIRGTDKLIF

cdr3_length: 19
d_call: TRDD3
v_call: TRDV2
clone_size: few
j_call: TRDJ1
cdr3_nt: TGTGCCTGTGAACCACTCTATCTGGGGGATACGGCAAACACCGATAAACCCATCTTT
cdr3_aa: CACEPLYLGDTANTDKPIF

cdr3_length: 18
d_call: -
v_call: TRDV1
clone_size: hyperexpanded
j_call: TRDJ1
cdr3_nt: TGTGCTCTTGGGGTGCCGTTAGGTCCTACCGTTTACTTCGATAAACTCATCTTT
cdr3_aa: CALGVPLGPTVYFDKLIF

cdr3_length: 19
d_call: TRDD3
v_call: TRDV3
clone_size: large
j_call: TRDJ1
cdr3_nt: TGTGCCTTTACGATTCACCTTGCGTACTGGGGGATATGGGGCGATAAACTCATCTTT
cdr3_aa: CAFTIHLAYWGIWGDKLIF

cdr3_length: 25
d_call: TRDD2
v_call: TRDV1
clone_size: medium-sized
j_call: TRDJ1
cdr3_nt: TGTGCTCTTGGGGAATGGGGACCTAACCCTCTTCCTACCCCGTGGGACCACCCCGGATCACGACAACTCATCTTT
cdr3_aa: CALGEWGPNPLPTPWDHPGSRQLIF

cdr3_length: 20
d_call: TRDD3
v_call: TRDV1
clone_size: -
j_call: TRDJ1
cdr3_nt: TGTGCTCTTGGGGAACTAGTTAATGTCCGGGGGATACTCGGGGGCGATAAACTCATCTTT
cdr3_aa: CALGELVNVRGILGGDKLIF

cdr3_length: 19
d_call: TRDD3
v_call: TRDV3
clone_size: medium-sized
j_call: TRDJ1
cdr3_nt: TGTGCCTATACGACAGGCTCCTACTGGGGGATCCGGGGAGGCGATAAACTCATCTTT
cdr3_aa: CAYTTGSYWGIRGGDKLIF

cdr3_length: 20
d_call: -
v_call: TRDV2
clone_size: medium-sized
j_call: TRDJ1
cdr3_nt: TGTGCCTGTGACACCGTTGGCCTTCCACTACCCAAACCCCACACCGATAAACTCATCTTT
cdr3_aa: CACDTVGLPLPKPHTDKLIF